Below are 21 T cell receptor beta chains sequenced from a single sample in a study of Ad26.COV2.S vaccination and SARS-CoV-2 variants. Only in-frame clones appear in the TCRdb table, and some are missing; sequencing was by immunoSEQ multiplex PCR. In the table there are 150,000 to 200,000 clones, approximately 88% of which are singletons. This specimen was peripheral blood, taken after recovery from COVID-19. All receptors come from a human donor who had recovered from COVID-19.

The chain employs TRBV5-1 and TRBJ1-4; D is ambiguous. This CDR3 is built from 15 residues. The germline V gene has CDR1 SGHRS and CDR2 YFSETQ. V lost 2 bases to trimming and J lost 4 bases, with 12 bases between them. The CDR3 nucleotides are TGCGCCAGCAGCTTCGCAGCACCCCTTAATGAAAAACTGTTTTTT. It codes for CASSFAAPLNEKLFF.

The chain has TRBV11-2 and TRBJ1-1; the match to TRBD1 covers 10 bases. The germline V gene has CDR1 SGHAT and CDR2 FQNNGV. After removal of 2 bases from V and 11 bases from J, the junction contained 14 bases not matched to a gene. CDR3 size: 16 residues. This CDR3 is CASSLSGLDRGIWAFF. CDR3 coding DNA: TGTGCCAGCAGCTTATCAGGTTTGGACAGGGGGATTTGGGCTTTCTTT.

This chain uses TRBV11-2 with TRBJ1-1, with a weak D call TRBD1 (5 bases). V dropped 5 bases and J dropped 3 bases, with 10 bases sitting between them. Looked up from germline, CDR1 is SGHAT and CDR2 is FQNNGV. The CDR3 length is 13 residues. The CDR3 DNA follows: TGTGCCAGCAGCCCCAAGACAGACACTGAAGCTTTCTTT. Protein product: CASSPKTDTEAFF.

This clone was observed a handful of times. V gene TRBV11-2 combines with J gene TRBJ2-7; D is perhaps TRBD2 (6 bases). The germline V gene encodes CDR1 SGHAT and CDR2 FQNNGV. The CDR3 is 14 residues long. V was shortened by 2 bases and J by 3 bases, with 11 bases between the two germline ends. CDR3 DNA: TGTGCCAGCAGCTTAAGCGAGGGACTCTACGAGCAGTACTTC. Amino acid sequence: CASSLSEGLYEQYF.

The rearrangement joins TRBV6-6 to TRBJ2-5; 9 nucleotides agree with TRBD1. This CDR3 is 15 amino acids long. Germline V gene lookup returns CDR1 MNHNY and CDR2 SVGAGI (reference sequence). Losses at the gene ends were 6 bases for V and 6 bases for J; bases not matched to a gene: 11. Here the CDR3 DNA reads TGTGCCAGCAGACGTAGGACAGGGGAATACCAGACCCAGTACTTC. Its protein is CASRRRTGEYQTQYF.

This chain joins TRBV6-1 and TRBJ1-6, with D perhaps TRBD1 (6 bases). Trimming left V 4 bases short and J 0 bases short, with 10 bases between. Germline assignment: CDR1 MNHNS and CDR2 SASEGT. This CDR3 comprises 16 residues. The CDR3, as DNA: TGTGCCAGCAGTGTCCACAGGGACTCCTATAATTCACCCCTCCACTTT. It is translated as CASSVHRDSYNSPLHF.

CDR3 sequence: CSVTPRGAGSAYNEQFF. CDR3 DNA: TGCAGCGTTACCCCCCGGGGAGCGGGGTCTGCCTACAATGAGCAGTTCTTC. This chain joins TRBV29-1 and TRBJ2-1, with TRBD2 identical over 7 bases. Trimming took 5 bases from V and 2 from J; bases not matched to a gene: 15. The CDR3 loop spans 17 amino acids. Germline V CDR1 and CDR2: SQVTM, ANQGSEA.

This rearrangement joins TRBV28 to TRBJ1-5, with D unresolved. CDR1 and CDR2 (germline): MDHEN, SYDVKM. The CDR3 sequence is 13 residues long. With 8 bases removed from V and 1 base from J, the gap between germline ends came to 9 bases. The DNA of the CDR3 is TGTGCCAGCGGCATCGGGAGCAATCAGCCCCAGCATTTT. Translation gives CASGIGSNQPQHF.

The chain has TRBV28 and TRBJ2-7; D remains ambiguous. The germline V gene has CDR1 MDHEN and CDR2 SYDVKM. Trimming shortened V by 2 bases and J by 6 bases, and 5 bases separated the two germline ends. CDR3 length equals 11 residues. Here the CDR3 reads CASSLRSEQYF. The CDR3 DNA reads TGTGCCAGCAGTTTAAGATCCGAGCAGTACTTC.

The V gene is TRBV7-8, the J gene TRBJ1-2, with a weak D call TRBD1 (5 bases). The germline V gene encodes CDR1 SGHVS and CDR2 FQNEAQ. The CDR3 is 14 amino acids. Trimming removed 5 bases from V and 5 bases from J, with 15 bases in between. This chain's CDR3 is CASSPGPGGYGYTF. In DNA form, the CDR3 reads TGTGCCAGCAGCCCCGGACCCGGGGGGTATGGCTACACCTTC.

The rearrangement links TRBV19 to TRBJ1-6; D uncertain. V lost 4 bases and J 10 bases, leaving 11 bases between the germline ends. The CDR3 has 13 residues. Germline loops: CDR1 LNHDA, CDR2 SQIVND (reference sequence). The CDR3 region is CASSTYLGSPLHF. The DNA of the CDR3 is TGTGCCAGTAGTACCTACTTGGGGTCACCCCTCCACTTT.

V and J are TRBV24-1 and TRBJ2-7; 12 nucleotides agree with TRBD1. The CDR3 spans 19 residues. Germline V gene data show CDR1 as KGHDR and CDR2 as SFDVKD. The J segment lost 6 bases and the V segment lost 5 bases, leaving 19 bases of the junction unmatched. CDR3 bases: TGTGCCACCAGTGTCATTGAGGCACTCCGGGACAGGGGGCCTTGCGAGCAGTACTTC. Its translation is CATSVIEALRDRGPCEQYF.

The chain joins TRBV12-3 or TRBV12-4 to TRBJ2-7; no definite D call. This CDR3 spans 13 amino acids. Deletions cut 8 bases from V and 7 bases from J, with 18 bases between. The CDR3 nucleotides read TGTGCCAGCCGCCGCCTGGGAACTGAGGAGCAGTACTTC. This encodes CASRRLGTEEQYF.

This chain joins TRBV19 and TRBJ1-2; 8 nucleotides align to TRBD1. With V trimmed by 6 bases and J by 4 bases, 10 bases remained unmatched. The CDR3 loop spans 15 amino acids. The germline V gene has CDR1 LNHDA and CDR2 SQIVND (reference sequence). CDR3 coding DNA: TGTGCCAGTAGGACAGGGGAGGCCAAGAGCTATGGCTACACCTTC. Residues: CASRTGEAKSYGYTF. The variable domain in full, with the rest retrieved from reference TRBV19 and TRBJ1-2, is DGGITQSPKYLFRKEGQNVTLSCEQNLNHDAMYWYRQDPGQGLRLIYYSQIVNDFQKGDIAEGYSVSREKKESFPLTVTSAQKNPTAFYLCASRTGEAKSYGYTFGSGTRLTVV.

This clone was seen just once. V usage is TRBV9 and J usage is TRBJ1-2, with 10 bases identical to TRBD1. The CDR3 is 15 amino acids. V was pared by 2 bases and J by 5 bases, with 6 bases of the junction left unmatched. Germline lookup yields CDR1 SGDLS and CDR2 YYNGEE. CDR3 protein: CASSVRRQGAYGYTF. CDR3 sequence (DNA): TGTGCCAGCAGCGTTCGTCGACAGGGGGCTTATGGCTACACCTTC.

The chain has TRBV28 and TRBJ1-2, with a weak D call TRBD1 (5 bases). V shed 5 bases and J shed 2 bases, with 24 bases lying between them. This CDR3 region has 18 residues. Germline values: CDR1 MDHEN, CDR2 SYDVKM. The CDR3 is CASSSLSSTPRGNYGYTF. The CDR3 region has the DNA TGTGCCAGCAGTAGTTTAAGTAGTACACCCCGGGGCAACTATGGCTACACCTTC.

Here the CDR3 DNA reads TGTGCCAGCAGCTTGGGTCAGCGGGGGGTTGGGGAGACCCAGTACTTC. The encoded protein is CASSLGQRGVGETQYF. The chain is built from TRBV11-3 and TRBJ2-5; TRBD2 agrees at 9 bases. CDR1 is SGHNT, CDR2 YENEEA, per germline. This CDR3 region has 16 residues. The V gene end was trimmed by 3 bases and the J gene end by 5 bases; junction bases not matched to a gene: 10.

The chain has TRBV12-5 and TRBJ2-3; 9 positions match TRBD2. The CDR3 extends over 15 amino acids. Germline V gene lookup returns CDR1 LGHNT and CDR2 FRNRAP. V shed 6 bases, J shed 2 bases, and the junction held 6 bases outside the gene matches. The CDR3 DNA reads as TGTGCTAGTGGCCGAGCGGGGGGACCCACAGATACGCAGTATTTT. The encoded protein is CASGRAGGPTDTQYF.

J is TRBJ1-1 and V is TRBV7-8; D gene ambiguous. CDR3 length: 14 residues. V was shortened by 4 bases and J by 2 bases, with 11 bases between the two germline ends. Germline V gene data show CDR1 as SGHVS and CDR2 as FQNEAQ. DNA for the CDR3: TGTGCCAGCAGCTCCGTGGGTTTAAACACTGAAGCTTTCTTT. Translating it yields CASSSVGLNTEAFF.

The chain couples TRBV7-8 to TRBJ2-5; 10 bases are shared with TRBD2. The CDR3 loop spans 16 amino acids. Per germline, CDR1 SGHVS and CDR2 FQNEAQ. The trim removed 5 bases at V and 5 bases at J, leaving 11 bases unmatched. The CDR3 loop reads CASSHTSGGGIETQYF. In DNA form, the CDR3 reads TGTGCCAGCAGCCACACGAGCGGGGGGGGGATTGAGACCCAGTACTTC.

The gene calls are TRBV12-3 or TRBV12-4 and TRBJ1-5; D gene uncertain. This CDR3 is 13 amino acids long. Trimming shortened V by 2 bases and J by 11 bases, and 13 bases separated the two germline ends. The chain's CDR3 is CASSLNRRVTQHF. The CDR3, as DNA: TGTGCCAGCAGTTTAAACAGAAGAGTGACCCAGCATTTT.